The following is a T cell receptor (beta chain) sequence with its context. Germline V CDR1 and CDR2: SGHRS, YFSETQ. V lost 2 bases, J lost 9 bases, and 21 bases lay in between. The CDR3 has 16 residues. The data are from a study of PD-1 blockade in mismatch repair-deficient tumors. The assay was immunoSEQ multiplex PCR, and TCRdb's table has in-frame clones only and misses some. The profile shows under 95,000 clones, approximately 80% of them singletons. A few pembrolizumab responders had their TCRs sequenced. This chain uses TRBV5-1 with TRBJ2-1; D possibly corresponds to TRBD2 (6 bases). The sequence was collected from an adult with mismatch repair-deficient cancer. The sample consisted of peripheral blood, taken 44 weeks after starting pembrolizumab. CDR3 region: CASSLRPTRPLGEQFF. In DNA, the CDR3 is TGCGCCAGCAGCTTACGTCCGACTAGGCCCTTGGGTGAGCAGTTCTTC.